The T cell receptor (beta chain) under discussion was sequenced for a study of blood T cell repertoires in COVID-19. For the study at large: Sample material is recorded as cDNA or gDNA derived from T cells, B-cell-depleted T cells, or PBMCs.

Germline V CDR1 and CDR2: MNHEY, SMNVEV (reference sequence). The CDR3 covers 15 residues. Losses at the gene ends were 5 bases for V and 10 bases for J; bases not matched to a gene: 8. Method: immunoSEQ multiplex PCR; TCRdb's copy keeps in-frame clones and lacks some. Of about 360,000 clones in the sample, approximately 86% are singletons; the top ten hold roughly 3.1%. The chain combines TRBV27 with TRBJ1-6, with TRBD1 identical over 10 bases. This sequence originates from a human donor in a cohort sampled during active COVID-19. The sequenced sample was peripheral blood. The DNA of the CDR3 is TGTGCCAGCAGTCTAGGGGACAGGGGTGGGTCACCCCTCCACTTT. Protein product: CASSLGDRGGSPLHF.